These 4 T cell receptor beta chains were all obtained from the same sample, sequenced in a study of shared clonotypes between healthy human individuals. Data came from immunoSEQ multiplex PCR; TCRdb stores just in-frame clones and leaves some out. The data show over a million clones, roughly 96% seen once. Specimen: naive CD4+ T cells sorted from blood. Subset specified: CD45RA+ positively selected. These receptors all come from a man aged 30-40 years in good health.

The chain couples TRBV29-1 to TRBJ2-3; D is unclear. The CDR3 sequence is 12 residues long. V lost 5 bases, J lost 0 bases, and 6 bases lay in between. Germline lookup yields CDR1 SQVTM and CDR2 ANQGSEA. In DNA form, the CDR3 reads TGCAGCGTTATACAGAGCACAGATACGCAGTATTTT. Translating it yields CSVIQSTDTQYF.

V and J are TRBV28 and TRBJ2-7; possibly TRBD2 for D (6 bases). With 3 bases removed from V and 0 bases from J, the gap between germline ends came to 15 bases. CDR1 and CDR2 from the germline V gene are MDHEN and SYDVKM. This CDR3 region has 16 residues. In DNA form, the CDR3 reads TGTGCCAGCAGTTTTCCCCCTGGGAGGAGCTCCTACGAGCAGTACTTC. It is translated as CASSFPPGRSSYEQYF.

This clone was counted once. This chain joins TRBV4-2 and TRBJ2-7; TRBD1 is a possible D gene (5 bases). Germline CDR1 reads LGHNA; CDR2 reads YNFKEQ. This CDR3 has 16 amino acids. The ends were cut back, 4 bases at V and 0 bases at J, with 16 bases in the middle. DNA for the CDR3: TGTGCCAGCAGCCGTAGACAGACCGAATACTCCTACGAGCAGTACTTC. It translates to CASSRRQTEYSYEQYF.

Points on this clone: The sample carries other DNA sequences with the same CDR3. CDR3 nucleotides: TGTGCCAGTAGTATAGGGACAGGGGGGAATCAGCCCCAGCATTTT. This codes for CASSIGTGGNQPQHF. This chain uses TRBV19 with TRBJ1-5, with TRBD1 matching 10 bases. This CDR3 region has 15 residues. V was clipped by 1 base and J by 4 bases; unmatched bases: 1. Germline CDR1 reads LNHDA; CDR2 reads SQIVND (reference sequence).